The subject of this entry is one T cell receptor (beta chain). This sample is part of a study of blood T cell repertoires in COVID-19. At the level of the study: T cells, B-cell-depleted T cells, or PBMCs supplied cDNA or gDNA.

With V trimmed by 6 bases and J by 1 base, 2 bases remained unmatched. The V gene's germline CDR1 is MDHEN and CDR2 SYDVKM. CDR3 length equals 13 residues. Participant-given clinical history determined each cohort assignment. In the original processing: Reference gene primer amplification in the assay estimated nucleated cell counts. Here immunoSEQ multiplex PCR was the method, and the copy in TCRdb shows in-frame clones only, minus some. The V and J calls and the clone size are those of that table, but D and trimming were determined from the DNA. The data hold 150,000 to 200,000 clones, with just over 85% observed a single time.

This receptor was obtained from a woman younger than 30 who had recovered from COVID-19. The rearrangement joins TRBV28 to TRBJ2-5; 7 nucleotides match TRBD2. The material sequenced was PBMCs or T cells enriched from blood (not recorded which). This CDR3 is CASRGGGQETQYF. The DNA for the CDR3 is TGTGCCAGCAGAGGCGGGGGCCAAGAGACCCAGTACTTC.